What follows are 31 T cell receptor beta chains derived from one specimen sequenced in a study of identical twins. TCRdb redid the calling of the 5' RACE reads with MiXCR, one entry per CDR3 protein. The sample comprises 350,000 to 600,000 distinct CDR3 sequences, approximately 15% of which are singletons, and 0.5% to 0.65% rests with the top ten. These same data were also listed under a study on yellow fever vaccine responses in identical twins.

The sample consisted of CD4+ T cells sorted from blood. The receptors come from a woman between 18 and 29 years old in good health.

This clonotype was picked up one time. The chain is built from TRBV7-3 and TRBJ1-1; D unresolved. The V end was cut by 5 bases, the J end by 6 bases, with 13 bases between. CDR1 SGHTA and CDR2 FQGTGA come from the germline V gene. CDR3 length equals 13 residues. This CDR3 reads CASSRRGRAEAFF. In DNA form, the CDR3 reads TGTGCCAGCAGCCGCCGTGGGCGGGCTGAAGCTTTCTTT.

This clonotype was counted between two and nine times. The V and J genes are TRBV9 and TRBJ2-5; D not resolved. With 0 bases removed from V and 3 bases from J, the gap between germline ends came to 12 bases. CDR3 length: 15 residues. Germline loops: CDR1 SGDLS, CDR2 YYNGEE. CDR3 nucleotide sequence: TGTGCCAGCAGCGTAGATGGTAGGATCGAAGAGACCCAGTACTTC. This translates into CASSVDGRIEETQYF.

The table lists this clonotype with a few counts. The chain uses TRBV29-1 and TRBJ1-2, with D perhaps TRBD1 (5 bases). The CDR3 totals 13 residues. Germline CDR1 and CDR2: SQVTM and ANQGSEA. Trimming shortened V by 5 bases and J by 6 bases, and 16 bases separated the two germline ends. The CDR3 coding sequence is TGCAGCGTTAGGGACTCCGGGACTAATGGCTACACCTTC. It specifies CSVRDSGTNGYTF.

There are a few counts of this clonotype. The chain links TRBV6-6 to TRBJ2-7, with D tentatively TRBD1 (5 bases). V lost 7 bases, J lost 5 bases, and 9 bases lay in between. This CDR3 is built from 11 residues. Germline-derived CDR1 and CDR2 are MNHNY and SVGAGI (reference sequence). This CDR3 is CASTGSHEQYF. Here the CDR3 DNA reads TGTGCCAGCACAGGGTCGCACGAGCAGTACTTC.

V usage is TRBV12-3 or TRBV12-4 and J usage is TRBJ1-6, with a possible D match to TRBD1 (5 bases). This CDR3 has 14 residues. V lost 5 bases and J 7 bases, leaving 12 bases between the germline ends. DNA of the CDR3: TGTGCCAGCAGTGCCGGGACTCCCAATTCACCCCTCCACTTT. Encoded protein: CASSAGTPNSPLHF.

This clonotype was recorded at least ten times. This rearrangement joins TRBV5-1 to TRBJ1-2; the D is unclear. The V and J ends lost 4 bases and 4 bases respectively, with 11 bases between them. This CDR3 contains 13 residues. Germline-derived CDR1 and CDR2 are SGHRS and YFSETQ. The CDR3: CASSPGGSYGYTF. CDR3 DNA sequence: TGCGCCAGCAGCCCGGGCGGCAGCTATGGCTACACCTTC.

This chain joins TRBV15 and TRBJ2-5; D not resolved. CDR1 LNHNV and CDR2 YYDKDF come from the germline V gene (reference sequence). This CDR3 comprises 14 residues. Trimming took 0 bases from V and 4 from J, leaving 9 bases between them. CDR3 nucleotide sequence: TGTGCCACCAGCAGAGATGTCAGAAGAGAGACCCAGTACTTC. Its protein product is CATSRDVRRETQYF.

This chain links TRBV30 with TRBJ2-7, with no clear D. Germline CDR1 GTSNPN, CDR2 SVGIG (reference sequence). CDR3 length: 11 residues. Trimming took 1 base from V and 5 from J, leaving 6 bases between them. CDR3 region: CAWSAGHEQYF. The CDR3 DNA follows: TGTGCCTGGAGTGCTGGCCACGAGCAGTACTTC.

This clonotype appeared a few times. The CDR3 region has the DNA TGTGCCAGCAGTTACATACGGGCCGCACAAGAGACCCAGTACTTC. Amino acids: CASSYIRAAQETQYF. The chain joins TRBV6-5 to TRBJ2-5; no clear D. V gave up 2 bases and J gave up 2 bases, with 12 bases separating them. The CDR3 sequence is 15 residues long. Germline CDR1 and CDR2: MNHEY and SVGAGI.

V and J are TRBV7-9 and TRBJ2-1, with 12 bases matching TRBD2. J gave up 4 bases and V 6 bases, and 7 bases lay outside the gene matches. CDR3 length: 16 residues. Germline V gene lookup returns CDR1 SEHNR and CDR2 FQNEAQ (reference sequence). The CDR3 region has the DNA TGTGCCAGCAGGGCTAGCGGGAGGGCCTCTTACAATGAGCAGTTCTTC. Amino acids: CASRASGRASYNEQFF.

The rearrangement links TRBV5-4 to TRBJ2-3; 8 nucleotides match TRBD2. The CDR3 is made up of 17 amino acids. CDR1 SGHNT and CDR2 YYREEE come from the germline V gene (reference sequence). The trim removed 0 bases at V and 1 base at J, leaving 7 bases unmatched. The CDR3 DNA sequence: TGTGCCAGCAGCTTGGCCTCGGGAGGGAGGGGCACAGATACGCAGTATTTT. Translated: CASSLASGGRGTDTQYF. Filled out from reference TRBV5-4 and TRBJ2-3, the complete variable domain reads ETGVTQSPTHLIKTRGQQVTLRCSSQSGHNTVSWYQQALGQGPQFIFQYYREEENGRGNFPPRFSGLQFPNYSSELNVNALELDDSALYLCASSLASGGRGTDTQYFGPGTRLTVL.

The rearrangement joins TRBV28 to TRBJ2-7, with 10 nucleotides matching TRBD1. In germline, CDR1 is MDHEN, CDR2 SYDVKM. This CDR3 contains 14 residues. V shed 6 bases and J 3 bases; nucleotides not matched to a gene: 5. DNA for the CDR3: TGTGCCAGCAGACAAAGGGACAGGGGCTACGAGCAGTACTTC. Translation gives CASRQRDRGYEQYF. Complete variable domain (other parts from reference TRBV28 and TRBJ2-7): DVKVTQSSRYLVKRTGEKVFLECVQDMDHENMFWYRQDPGLGLRLIYFSYDVKMKEKGDIPEGYSVSREKKERFSLILESASTNQTSMYLCASRQRDRGYEQYFGPGTRLTVT.

This chain's CDR3 is CSVSPGETQYF. CDR3 coding DNA: TGCAGCGTTTCACCCGGGGAGACCCAGTACTTC. The chain combines TRBV29-1 with TRBJ2-5; D is uncertain. The CDR3 loop spans 11 amino acids. The germline V and J ends were trimmed by 5 bases and 5 bases, with 9 bases remaining between them. The germline V gene encodes CDR1 SQVTM and CDR2 ANQGSEA.

This clonotype was detected a few times. This rearrangement joins TRBV11-1 to TRBJ1-1; TRBD1 agrees at 8 bases. Germline V CDR1 and CDR2: SGHAT, FQDESV (reference sequence). This CDR3 comprises 15 residues. After removal of 2 bases from V and 4 bases from J, the junction contained 6 bases not matched to a gene. CDR3 region: CASSLLDRDGTEAFF. Written as DNA, the CDR3 is TGTGCCAGCAGCTTACTGGACAGGGACGGCACTGAAGCTTTCTTT. The whole variable domain, remainder taken from reference TRBV11-1 and TRBJ1-1, is EAEVAQSPRYKITEKSQAVAFWCDPISGHATLYWYRQILGQGPELLVQFQDESVVDDSQLPKDRFSAERLKGVDSTLKIQPAELGDSAMYLCASSLLDRDGTEAFFGQGTRLTVV.

In its sample, this clonotype was seen many times. The rearrangement uses TRBV5-1 and TRBJ2-3, with 9 bases aligning to TRBD2. CDR1 SGHRS and CDR2 YFSETQ come from the germline V gene. The junction had 18 bases not matched to a gene; V was cut back by 2 bases and J by 5 bases. This CDR3 is 19 amino acids long. CDR3 sequence: CASSFSPRVGGGAIDTQYF. CDR3 nucleotides: TGCGCCAGCAGCTTCTCCCCCCGAGTCGGCGGGGGGGCGATAGATACGCAGTATTTT.

This clonotype was seen a handful of times. The CDR3 loop is CASSFETSTSREQFF. The CDR3 DNA reads as TGCGCCAGCAGCTTCGAGACTAGCACGTCTCGGGAGCAGTTCTTC. The rearrangement joins TRBV5-1 to TRBJ2-1; 7 bases line up with TRBD2. This CDR3 is 15 amino acids long. V was pared by 2 bases and J by 10 bases, with 12 bases of the junction left unmatched. Germline V gene data show CDR1 as SGHRS and CDR2 as YFSETQ.

CDR3 residues: CASSLDGTSGNEQFF. Here the CDR3 DNA reads TGCGCCAGCAGCTTGGACGGGACTAGCGGCAATGAGCAGTTCTTC. The chain links TRBV5-1 to TRBJ2-1; 11 nucleotides align to TRBD2. The germline gives CDR1 SGHRS, CDR2 YFSETQ. The trim removed 0 bases at V and 6 bases at J, leaving 2 bases unmatched. This CDR3 is built from 15 residues.

V is TRBV20-1 and J is TRBJ2-7; 7 bases map to TRBD2. The ends lost 1 base at V and 4 bases at J; junction bases unmatched: 19. Per germline, CDR1 DFQATT and CDR2 SNEGSKA (reference sequence). CDR3 size: 18 residues. The CDR3 nucleotides are TGCAGTGCTAGAGGCCCGACTAGCAGCAAGGATATCCGATACGAGCAGTACTTC. Translated, it gives CSARGPTSSKDIRYEQYF.

This clonotype has just a few counts. The rearrangement joins TRBV18 to TRBJ2-1; 10 bases are shared with TRBD2. There are 16 residues in the CDR3. Losses at the gene ends were 4 bases for V and 2 bases for J; bases not matched to a gene: 5. CDR1 is KGHSH, CDR2 LQKENI, per germline. CDR3 region: CASSLTSGTAYNEQFF. The CDR3 nucleotides read TGTGCCAGCTCACTTACTAGCGGGACTGCCTACAATGAGCAGTTCTTC.

CDR3 amino acids: CASSLPLSNTGELFF. CDR3 nucleotides: TGTGCCAGCAGCTTACCCTTATCGAACACCGGGGAGCTGTTTTTT. The rearrangement uses TRBV7-9 and TRBJ2-2; D not certain. The CDR3 loop spans 15 amino acids. The V end was cut by 2 bases, the J end by 0 bases, with 7 bases between. Germline values: CDR1 SEHNR, CDR2 FQNEAQ (reference sequence).

About this clonotype: A read error may explain this, as a much larger clone is one base away. The chain employs TRBV7-9 and TRBJ2-2; D remains unclear. Germline V gives CDR1 SEHNR, CDR2 FQNEAQ (reference sequence). CDR3 size: 15 residues. The chain's CDR3 is CTSSLAGPGTGELFF. CDR3 sequence (DNA): TGTACCAGCAGCTTAGCAGGCCCGGGCACCGGGGAGCTGTTTTTT.

This chain connects TRBV24-1 to TRBJ2-5; D perhaps matches TRBD2 (6 bases). V was shortened by 0 bases and J by 3 bases, with 10 bases between the two germline ends. CDR3 length equals 15 residues. Germline V lookup: CDR1 KGHDR, CDR2 SFDVKD. The CDR3 bases are TGTGCCACCAGTGATTTGAGGACTAATGAAGAGACCCAGTACTTC. Amino acids: CATSDLRTNEETQYF.

CDR3 DNA: TGTGCCAGCAGCCGGGGGACTAGCAGCTACGAGCAGTACTTC. It translates to CASSRGTSSYEQYF. The chain recombines TRBV3-1 with TRBJ2-7; 9 positions match TRBD2. Losses at the gene ends were 4 bases for V and 3 bases for J; bases not matched to a gene: 4. This CDR3 comprises 14 residues. Germline CDR1 is LGHDT and CDR2 is YNNKEL (reference sequence).

The chain employs TRBV18 and TRBJ2-7; TRBD2 matches 10 bases. The CDR3 sequence is 14 residues long. After removal of 2 bases from V and 6 bases from J, the junction contained 4 bases not matched to a gene. From germline, CDR1 is KGHSH and CDR2 LQKENI. In DNA, the CDR3 is TGTGCCAGCTCACCAGAAGCGGGAGGGAGCGAGCAGTACTTC. Translation: CASSPEAGGSEQYF.

This chain joins TRBV4-1 and TRBJ2-7, with 9 nucleotides matching TRBD1. With 1 base clipped from V and 1 base from J, the junction kept 26 bases outside the gene matches. The CDR3 sequence is 23 residues long. Germline-derived CDR1 and CDR2 are MGHRA and YSYEKL. The CDR3 is CASSQGAPNRPTGGIFASYEQYF. As DNA, the CDR3 is TGCGCCAGCAGCCAAGGGGCCCCTAACCGACCGACAGGGGGGATCTTTGCGTCCTACGAGCAGTACTTC.

In its sample, this clonotype was seen a few times. The chain is built from TRBV6-1 and TRBJ2-2; 8 positions match TRBD1. J lost 6 bases, V lost 6 bases, and 3 bases had no gene match. The CDR3 covers 13 residues. Germline CDR1 MNHNS, CDR2 SASEGT. CDR3 sequence (DNA): TGTGCCAGCAGGTTGACAGGGGCCGGGGAGCTGTTTTTT. Translated, it gives CASRLTGAGELFF.

The table lists this clonotype with a few counts. The CDR3 DNA reads TGTGCCAGCAGGGCGGGGACAATTTTCACCGGGGAGCTGTTTTTT. Protein product: CASRAGTIFTGELFF. This rearrangement joins TRBV28 to TRBJ2-2; tentatively, D is TRBD1 or TRBD2 (6 bases each). Germline V CDR1 and CDR2: MDHEN, SYDVKM. The CDR3 is 15 amino acids. Trimming stripped 6 bases from V and 4 bases from J, with 15 bases between.

This clonotype showed up many times. This rearrangement joins TRBV5-1 to TRBJ1-1; D not certain. V was pared by 0 bases and J by 6 bases, with 15 bases between. From germline, CDR1 is SGHRS and CDR2 YFSETQ. This CDR3 is 15 amino acids long. In DNA form, the CDR3 reads TGCGCCAGCAGCTTGGACCGGGGAATTGTGTCTGAAGCTTTCTTT. It translates to CASSLDRGIVSEAFF.

In this sample, this clonotype turned up many times. V is TRBV25-1 and J is TRBJ2-7; TRBD2 agrees at 12 bases. CDR3 length: 13 residues. Germline CDR1 MGHDK, CDR2 SYGVNS. The DNA of the CDR3 is TGTGCTGTTGGACTAGCGGGAAGTAACGAGCAGTACTTC. Translated, it gives CAVGLAGSNEQYF.

The rearrangement links TRBV20-1 to TRBJ2-7; a weak D match, TRBD1 (6 bases). Germline loops: CDR1 DFQATT, CDR2 SNEGSKA (reference sequence). CDR3 length equals 14 residues. The V and J ends lost 2 bases and 7 bases respectively, with 18 bases between them. The CDR3 region has the DNA TGCAGTGCTAGACCTTCGACAGGTGTGCGGGAGCAGTACTTC. Protein product: CSARPSTGVREQYF.

There are a few counts of this clonotype. The chain has TRBV15 and TRBJ2-7; maybe TRBD1 (6 bases). Germline V gives CDR1 LNHNV, CDR2 YYDKDF (reference sequence). V lost 8 bases and J 10 bases, leaving 12 bases between the germline ends. The CDR3 loop spans 10 amino acids. CDR3 coding DNA: TGTGCCACCCACAGGGCAGACCAGTACTTC. Translating gives CATHRADQYF.